One and the same sample provided the 19 T cell receptor beta chains below, sequenced in a study of T-cell memory formation after mild COVID-19. TCRdb itself ran the 5' RACE reads through MiXCR, one entry per CDR3 protein. The repertoire holds about 620,000 distinct CDR3 sequences, with 15% to 20% as singletons. The sequencing input was PBMCs or a T cell subset sorted from them (not recorded which). These receptors were taken from an adult woman who had mild COVID-19 (a few samples of this study predate the infection). Cell type and time point are not known.

This clonotype was found a few times. The chain uses TRBV7-9 and TRBJ2-1; no clear D. The ends were cut back, 1 base at V and 1 base at J, with 14 bases in the middle. The CDR3 is 17 residues long. CDR1 is SEHNR and CDR2 is FQNEAQ in the germline V gene (reference sequence). For the CDR3, the DNA is TGTGCCAGCAGCTTAGGGGCGGTGGGATTGTCCTACAATGAGCAGTTCTTC. Translating gives CASSLGAVGLSYNEQFF.

The chain is built from TRBV12-3 or TRBV12-4 and TRBJ2-7, with D maybe TRBD1 (6 bases). The CDR3 has 15 residues. The germline V and J ends were trimmed by 5 bases and 4 bases, with 18 bases remaining between them. CDR3 amino acids: CASSLDRTQAYEQYF. The DNA for the CDR3 is TGTGCCAGCAGTCTCGACAGGACCCAGGCTTACGAGCAGTACTTC.

The CDR3 DNA is TGTGCCAGCAGTTACGAGGCGGCGATGGCTAATGAAAAACTGTTTTTT. Translated, it gives CASSYEAAMANEKLFF. The rearrangement links TRBV6-6 to TRBJ1-4; no clear D gene. V was shortened by 2 bases and J by 3 bases, with 13 bases between the two germline ends. Germline V gene lookup returns CDR1 MNHNY and CDR2 SVGAGI (reference sequence). This CDR3 region has 16 residues.

This clonotype occurred many times. This sequence joins TRBV24-1 and TRBJ2-1, with TRBD2 matching over 7 bases. Germline values: CDR1 KGHDR, CDR2 SFDVKD. V lost 9 bases, J lost 0 bases, and 4 bases stayed unmatched. This CDR3 comprises 14 residues. The CDR3 here is CATRLALSYNEQFF. The CDR3 DNA follows: TGTGCCACCCGACTAGCCCTCTCCTACAATGAGCAGTTCTTC.

This clonotype has a count of ten or more. An end of the junction does not agree with germline; a read error may underlie this. V usage is TRBV5-1 and J usage is TRBJ2-5; D gene ambiguous. The CDR3 loop spans 13 amino acids. Germline CDR1 and CDR2: SGHRS and YFSETQ. The CDR3: CASSLGIQETQYF. The CDR3 region has the DNA TGTGCCAGCAGCTTGGGGATTCAAGAGACCCAGTACTTC. Combining the CDR3 with reference TRBV5-1 and TRBJ2-5 gives the whole variable domain KAGVTQTPRYLIKTRGQQVTLSCSPISGHRSVSWYQQTPGQGLQFLFEYFSETQRNKGNFPGRFSGRQFSNSRSEMNVSTLELGDSALYLCASSLGIQETQYFGPGTRLLVL.

Worth noting for this clonotype: At one end, the junction sequence differs from germline, possibly due to a read error. The chain employs TRBV7-7 and TRBJ2-1; TRBD2 matches 9 bases. CDR3 length equals 22 residues. Germline CDR1 SSHAT, CDR2 FNYEAQ (reference sequence). This CDR3 reads CASSLGPGQLWSVREGRDEQFF. CDR3 nucleotide sequence: TGTGCTAGCAGCTTAGGCCCAGGCCAGTTGTGGAGTGTGCGGGAGGGCCGGGATGAGCAGTTCTTC. The complete variable domain, with remaining parts taken from reference TRBV7-7 and TRBJ2-1, reads GAGVSQSPRYKVTKRGQDVTLRCDPISSHATLYWYQQALGQGPEFLTYFNYEAQPDKSGLPSDRFSAERPEGSISTLTIQRTEQRDSAMYRCASSLGPGQLWSVREGRDEQFFGPGTRLTVL.

The J gene is TRBJ2-1, the V gene TRBV20-1; 10 bases match TRBD2. CDR3 length: 15 amino acids. The junction had 7 bases not matched to a gene; V was cut back by 0 bases and J by 8 bases. Germline-derived CDR1 and CDR2 are DFQATT and SNEGSKA (reference sequence). In DNA form, the CDR3 reads TGCAGTGCTAGAGATCCGGGACTAGCGTGGGATGAGCAGTTCTTC. Protein sequence: CSARDPGLAWDEQFF.

The table lists this clonotype with a few counts. CDR3 sequence reads: CATSEPGQGAFGETQYF. The CDR3 DNA reads as TGTGCCACCAGTGAACCGGGACAGGGGGCTTTTGGAGAGACCCAGTACTTC. The chain is built from TRBV24-1 and TRBJ2-5, with 12 positions matching TRBD1. V lost 4 bases, J lost 4 bases, and 9 bases stayed unmatched. Germline CDR1 KGHDR, CDR2 SFDVKD. The length of the CDR3 is 17 residues.

The V gene is TRBV12-3 or TRBV12-4, the J gene TRBJ2-1; D is ambiguous. The CDR3 totals 12 residues. Trimming pared 5 bases from V and 8 bases from J, leaving 10 bases between. The CDR3 is CASSPFDDEQFF. CDR3 nucleotides: TGTGCCAGCAGTCCATTTGACGATGAGCAGTTCTTC.

The sample holds a few counts of this clonotype. The chain carries TRBV20-1 and TRBJ1-1; possible D gene TRBD1, 5 bases. CDR1 DFQATT and CDR2 SNEGSKA come from the germline V gene (reference sequence). This CDR3 is 14 amino acids long. Trimming removed 0 bases at V and 1 base at J, with 9 bases between. The CDR3 sequence is CSARDSGQNTEAFF. For the CDR3, the DNA is TGCAGTGCTAGAGACAGTGGACAGAACACTGAAGCTTTCTTT.

The gene calls are TRBV12-3 or TRBV12-4 and TRBJ1-6; 8 nucleotides align to TRBD1. The V segment lost 8 bases and the J segment 5 bases; nucleotides outside the gene matches: 5. This CDR3 contains 14 residues. CDR3 coding DNA: TGTGCCAGCCTTGGACAGGGAGATAATTCACCCCTCCACTTT. Its protein product is CASLGQGDNSPLHF.

The rearrangement joins TRBV9 to TRBJ1-2, with D hard to call. The CDR3 spans 14 residues. Trimming removed 4 bases at V and 4 bases at J, with 14 bases between. The V gene's germline CDR1 is SGDLS and CDR2 YYNGEE. The CDR3 loop reads CASSPPGQFYGYTF. The DNA for the CDR3 is TGTGCCAGCAGCCCTCCTGGGCAGTTCTATGGCTACACCTTC.

This chain uses TRBV4-1 with TRBJ2-5, with TRBD1 matching 7 bases. J lost 1 base, V lost 4 bases, and 6 bases had no gene match. Germline V lookup: CDR1 MGHRA, CDR2 YSYEKL. The CDR3 contains 15 residues. CDR3 protein: CASSPFRDSQETQYF. The DNA for the CDR3 is TGCGCCAGCAGCCCATTTAGGGACAGCCAAGAGACCCAGTACTTC.

This clonotype came up once. This chain links TRBV27 with TRBJ1-2; no firm D call. V lost 2 bases and J lost 6, with 28 bases in between. This CDR3 has 19 amino acids. Looked up from germline, CDR1 is MNHEY and CDR2 is SMNVEV (reference sequence). CDR3 sequence: CASSLRQYLGFRGTDGYTF. The CDR3, as DNA: TGTGCCAGCAGTTTACGGCAGTACCTAGGGTTTCGAGGAACTGATGGCTACACCTTC.

DNA for the CDR3: TGTGCCAGCAGCCAAGATAGGATGGGTCGGAACACTGAAGCTTTCTTT. As protein: CASSQDRMGRNTEAFF. The rearrangement links TRBV3-1 to TRBJ1-1; D is uncertain. This CDR3 is 16 amino acids long. Trimming pared 0 bases from V and 1 base from J, leaving 12 bases between. Germline V CDR1 and CDR2: LGHDT, YNNKEL (reference sequence).

This clonotype was seen a handful of times. The chain is built from TRBV5-1 and TRBJ2-7; D may be TRBD2 (6 bases). Germline loops: CDR1 SGHRS, CDR2 YFSETQ. Deletions cut 5 bases from V and 0 bases from J, with 15 bases between. The CDR3 totals 15 residues. In DNA, the CDR3 is TGCGCCAGCAGTGTTAACCGGGACTCCTCCTACGAGCAGTACTTC. Translating gives CASSVNRDSSYEQYF.

V and J are TRBV12-3 or TRBV12-4 and TRBJ2-7; TRBD2 agrees at 8 bases. CDR3 length: 18 amino acids. With V trimmed by 4 bases and J by 3 bases, 17 bases remained unmatched. The CDR3 nucleotides are TGTGCCAGCAGTTCCATCGGAGGGAGCGGGAGAGGTGGCTACGAGCAGTACTTC. Translated: CASSSIGGSGRGGYEQYF.

This clonotype was found many times. The V call is TRBV7-2, the J call TRBJ1-2; D is uncertain. Germline CDR1 is SGHTA and CDR2 is FQGNSA. The CDR3 sequence is 14 residues long. V lost 3 bases, J lost 0 bases, and 8 bases lay in between. CDR3 amino acids: CASSLYISNYGYTF. As DNA, the CDR3 is TGTGCCAGCAGCTTGTACATATCTAACTATGGCTACACCTTC.

Ten or more counts support this clonotype. The chain couples TRBV7-9 to TRBJ1-2; D perhaps matches TRBD1 (5 bases). CDR3 length equals 15 residues. The V gene's germline CDR1 is SEHNR and CDR2 FQNEAQ (reference sequence). V dropped 5 bases and J dropped 2 bases, with 15 bases sitting between them. The CDR3 bases are TGTGCCAGCAGCCCTCAGGGAGGGGCGAACTATGGCTACACCTTC. Amino acids: CASSPQGGANYGYTF.